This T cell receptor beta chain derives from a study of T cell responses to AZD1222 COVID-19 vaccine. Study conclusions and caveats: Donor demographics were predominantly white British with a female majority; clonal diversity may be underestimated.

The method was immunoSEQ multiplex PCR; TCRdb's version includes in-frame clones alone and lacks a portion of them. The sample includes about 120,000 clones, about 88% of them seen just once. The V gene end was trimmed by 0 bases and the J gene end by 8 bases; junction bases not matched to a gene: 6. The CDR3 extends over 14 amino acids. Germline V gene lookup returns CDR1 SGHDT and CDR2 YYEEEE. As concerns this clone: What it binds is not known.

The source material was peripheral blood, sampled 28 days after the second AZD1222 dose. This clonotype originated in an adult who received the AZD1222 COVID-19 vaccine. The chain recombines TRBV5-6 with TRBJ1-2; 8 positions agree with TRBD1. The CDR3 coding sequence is TGTGCCAGCAGCTTGGAGCGCAGGGGGCGCGGCTACACCTTC. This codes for CASSLERRGRGYTF.